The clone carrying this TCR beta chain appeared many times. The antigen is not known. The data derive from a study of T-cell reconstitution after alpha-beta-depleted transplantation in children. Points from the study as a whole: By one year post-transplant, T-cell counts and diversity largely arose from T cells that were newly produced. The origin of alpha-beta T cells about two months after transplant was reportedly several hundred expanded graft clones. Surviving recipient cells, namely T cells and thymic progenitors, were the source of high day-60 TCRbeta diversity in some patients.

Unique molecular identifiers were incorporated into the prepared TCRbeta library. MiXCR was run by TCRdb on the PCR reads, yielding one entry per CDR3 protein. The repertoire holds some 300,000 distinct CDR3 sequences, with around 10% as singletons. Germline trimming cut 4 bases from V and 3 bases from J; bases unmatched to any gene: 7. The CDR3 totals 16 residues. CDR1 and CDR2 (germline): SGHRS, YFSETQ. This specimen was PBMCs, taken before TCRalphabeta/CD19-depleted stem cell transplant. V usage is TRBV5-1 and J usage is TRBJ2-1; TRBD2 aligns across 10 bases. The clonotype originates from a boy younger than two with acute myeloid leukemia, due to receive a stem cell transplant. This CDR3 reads CASSPRASGGYNEQFF. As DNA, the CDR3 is TGCGCCAGCAGCCCCAGGGCTAGCGGGGGCTACAATGAGCAGTTCTTC.